This note documents a single TCR beta chain sequence. The antigen remains undetermined. These data come from a study of chemoradiotherapy in HPV16-positive cancers. The study, taken as a whole, reports: For HPV16-positive patients, expanding HPV-responsive T cells associated with longer recurrence-free survival. The functional HPV-specific definition rests on just two HPV16-positive patients. During treatment, candidate HPV-specific clones and E7-related motifs expanded in tumor.

Germline V gives CDR1 LNHDA, CDR2 SQIVND (reference sequence). The CDR3 runs 18 residues. Trimming took off 3 bases at V and 0 bases at J, with 18 bases between the two ends. The data were produced by immunoSEQ multiplex PCR, yet TCRdb's version contains in-frame clones alone and is incomplete. The table shows under 35,000 clones, with 70% to 90% occurring only once. The V call is TRBV19, the J call TRBJ1-3, with no clear D. The specimen comprised blood, sampled from a patient who underwent chemoradiotherapy. This TCR derives from a human donor with HPV-associated anogenital cancer. In nucleotides, the CDR3 is TGTGCCAGTAGTATCCCCCCACGGGGTTTGAGCTCTGGAAACACCATATATTTT. Encoded protein: CASSIPPRGLSSGNTIYF. Based on the CDR3 plus reference TRBV19 and TRBJ1-3, the full variable domain is DGGITQSPKYLFRKEGQNVTLSCEQNLNHDAMYWYRQDPGQGLRLIYYSQIVNDFQKGDIAEGYSVSREKKESFPLTVTSAQKNPTAFYLCASSIPPRGLSSGNTIYFGEGSWLTVV.